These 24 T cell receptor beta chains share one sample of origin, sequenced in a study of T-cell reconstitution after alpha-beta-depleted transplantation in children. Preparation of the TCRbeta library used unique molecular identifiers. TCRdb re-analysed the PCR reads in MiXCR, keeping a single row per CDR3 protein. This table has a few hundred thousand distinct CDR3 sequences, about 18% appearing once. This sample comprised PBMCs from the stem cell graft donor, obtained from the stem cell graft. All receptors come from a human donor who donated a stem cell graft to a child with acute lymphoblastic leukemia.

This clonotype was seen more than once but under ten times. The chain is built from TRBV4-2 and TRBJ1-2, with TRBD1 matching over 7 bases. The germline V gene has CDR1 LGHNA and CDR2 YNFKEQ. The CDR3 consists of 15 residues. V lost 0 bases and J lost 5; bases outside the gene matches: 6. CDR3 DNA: TGTGCCAGCAGCCAAGAAACAGGGGAAGGATATGGCTACACCTTC. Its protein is CASSQETGEGYGYTF.

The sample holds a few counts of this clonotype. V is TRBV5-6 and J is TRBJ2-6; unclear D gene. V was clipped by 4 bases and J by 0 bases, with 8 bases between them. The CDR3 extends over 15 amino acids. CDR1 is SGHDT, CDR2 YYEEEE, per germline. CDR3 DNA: TGTGCCAGCAGCCCGCCTCGCTCTGGGGCCAACGTCCTGACTTTC. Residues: CASSPPRSGANVLTF.

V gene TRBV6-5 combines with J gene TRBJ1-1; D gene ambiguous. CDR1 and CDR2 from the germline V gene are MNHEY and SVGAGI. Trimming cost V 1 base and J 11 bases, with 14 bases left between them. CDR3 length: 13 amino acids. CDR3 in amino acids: CASSYLPDRPAFF. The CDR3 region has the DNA TGTGCCAGCAGTTACTTGCCCGATCGCCCGGCTTTCTTT.

For the CDR3, the DNA is TGTGCCAGCAGTTCAGGAACCACGGTGGACGAGCAGTACTTC. It yields the protein CASSSGTTVDEQYF. This sequence joins TRBV12-3 or TRBV12-4 and TRBJ2-7; D not resolved. The V end lost 4 bases, the J end lost 5 bases, and 15 bases lay between the germline ends. There are 14 residues in the CDR3.

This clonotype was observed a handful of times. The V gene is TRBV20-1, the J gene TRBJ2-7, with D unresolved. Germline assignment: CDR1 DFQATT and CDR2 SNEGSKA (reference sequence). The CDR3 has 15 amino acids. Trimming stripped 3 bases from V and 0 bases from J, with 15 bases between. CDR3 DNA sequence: TGCAGTGCTAGTCGCAAGGTTGGGATCTCCTACGAGCAGTACTTC. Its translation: CSASRKVGISYEQYF.

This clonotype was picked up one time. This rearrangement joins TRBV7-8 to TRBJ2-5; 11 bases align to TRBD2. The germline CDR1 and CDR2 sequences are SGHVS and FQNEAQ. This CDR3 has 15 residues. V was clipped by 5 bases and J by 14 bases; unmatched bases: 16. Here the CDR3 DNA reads TGTGCCAGCAGCCCGAGGGACAGCCTGACTAGCGGGGTATACTTC. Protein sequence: CASSPRDSLTSGVYF.

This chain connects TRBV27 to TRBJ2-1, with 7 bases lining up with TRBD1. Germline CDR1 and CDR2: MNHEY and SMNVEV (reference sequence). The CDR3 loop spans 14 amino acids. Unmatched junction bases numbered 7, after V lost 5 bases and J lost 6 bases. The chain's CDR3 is CASSRQGLTNEQFF. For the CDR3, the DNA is TGTGCCAGCAGTAGACAGGGTCTGACCAATGAGCAGTTCTTC.

As DNA, the CDR3 is TGTGCCAGTAGGATAAGTAGAGGGACCAACACTGAAGCTTTCTTT. It yields the protein CASRISRGTNTEAFF. V and J are TRBV19 and TRBJ1-1; TRBD1 is a possible D gene (5 bases). Trimming stripped 6 bases from V and 2 bases from J, with 16 bases between. CDR3 length: 15 residues. CDR1 and CDR2 from the germline V gene are LNHDA and SQIVND (reference sequence).

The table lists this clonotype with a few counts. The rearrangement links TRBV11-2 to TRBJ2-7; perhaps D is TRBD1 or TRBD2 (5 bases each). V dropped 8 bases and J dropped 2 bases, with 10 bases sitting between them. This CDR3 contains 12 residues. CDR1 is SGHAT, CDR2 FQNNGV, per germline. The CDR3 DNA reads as TGTGCCAGCGGGGGATCCACCTACGAGCAGTACTTC. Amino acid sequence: CASGGSTYEQYF. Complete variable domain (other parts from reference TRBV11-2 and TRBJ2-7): EAGVAQSPRYKIIEKRQSVAFWCNPISGHATLYWYQQILGQGPKLLIQFQNNGVVDDSQLPKDRFSAERLKGVDSTLKIQPAKLEDSAVYLCASGGSTYEQYFGPGTRLTVT.

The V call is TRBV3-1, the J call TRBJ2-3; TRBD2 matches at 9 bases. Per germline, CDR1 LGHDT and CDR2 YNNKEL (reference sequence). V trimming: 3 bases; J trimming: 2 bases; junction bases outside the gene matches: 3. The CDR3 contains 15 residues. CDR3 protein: CASSQTSGDTDTQYF. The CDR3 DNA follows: TGTGCCAGCAGCCAGACTAGCGGAGACACAGATACGCAGTATTTT.

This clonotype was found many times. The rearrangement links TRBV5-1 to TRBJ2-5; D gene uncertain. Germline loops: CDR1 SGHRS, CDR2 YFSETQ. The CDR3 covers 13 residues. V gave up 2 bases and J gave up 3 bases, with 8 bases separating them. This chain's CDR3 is CASSFRGEETQYF. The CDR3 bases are TGCGCCAGCAGCTTCCGTGGGGAAGAGACCCAGTACTTC.

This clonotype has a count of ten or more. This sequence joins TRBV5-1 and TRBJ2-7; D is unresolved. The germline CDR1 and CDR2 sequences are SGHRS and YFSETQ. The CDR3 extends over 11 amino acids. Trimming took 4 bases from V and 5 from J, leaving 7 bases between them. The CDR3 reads CASSLNNEQYF. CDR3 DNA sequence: TGCGCCAGCAGCCTGAATAACGAGCAGTACTTC. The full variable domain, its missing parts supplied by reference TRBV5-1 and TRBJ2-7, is KAGVTQTPRYLIKTRGQQVTLSCSPISGHRSVSWYQQTPGQGLQFLFEYFSETQRNKGNFPGRFSGRQFSNSRSEMNVSTLELGDSALYLCASSLNNEQYFGPGTRLTVT.

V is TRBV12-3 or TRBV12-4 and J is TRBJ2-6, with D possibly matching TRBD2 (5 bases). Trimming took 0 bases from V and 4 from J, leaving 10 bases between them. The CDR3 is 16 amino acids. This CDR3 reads CASSLAGVSGANVLTF. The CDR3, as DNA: TGTGCCAGCAGTTTAGCGGGAGTCTCGGGGGCCAACGTCCTGACTTTC.

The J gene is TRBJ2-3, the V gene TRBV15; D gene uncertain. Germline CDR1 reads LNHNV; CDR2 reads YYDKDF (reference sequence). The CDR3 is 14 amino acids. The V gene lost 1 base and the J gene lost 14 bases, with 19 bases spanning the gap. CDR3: CATSRADGLEVAYF. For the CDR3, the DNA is TGTGCCACCAGCAGAGCGGACGGCCTCGAGGTTGCGTATTTT.

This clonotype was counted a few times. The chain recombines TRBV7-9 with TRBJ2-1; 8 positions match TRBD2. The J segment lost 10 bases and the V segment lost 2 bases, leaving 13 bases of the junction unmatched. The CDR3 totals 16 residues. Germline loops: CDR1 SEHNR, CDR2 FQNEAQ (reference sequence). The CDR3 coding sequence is TGTGCCAGCAGCTTACCCGGGACTAGAGAGGCCGGGGAGCAGTTCTTC. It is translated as CASSLPGTREAGEQFF. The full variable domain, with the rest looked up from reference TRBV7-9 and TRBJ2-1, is DTGVSQNPRHKITKRGQNVTFRCDPISEHNRLYWYRQTLGQGPEFLTYFQNEAQLEKSRLLSDRFSAERPKGSFSTLEIQRTEQGDSAMYLCASSLPGTREAGEQFFGPGTRLTVL.

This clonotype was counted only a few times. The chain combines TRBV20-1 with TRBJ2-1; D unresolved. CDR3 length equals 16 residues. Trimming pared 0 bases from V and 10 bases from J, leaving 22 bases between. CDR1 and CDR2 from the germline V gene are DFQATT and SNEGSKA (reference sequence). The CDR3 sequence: CSARDKEQRLLIEQFF. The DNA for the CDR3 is TGCAGTGCTAGAGATAAGGAGCAGAGGCTCCTGATAGAGCAGTTCTTC.

The CDR3 region has the DNA TGTGCCAGCAGCCAAGATGCGGCGGTTCCGGCCTACGAGCAGTACTTC. It translates to CASSQDAAVPAYEQYF. The chain is built from TRBV3-1 and TRBJ2-7; D gene ambiguous. The V end was cut by 0 bases, the J end by 2 bases, with 14 bases between. CDR3 length: 16 amino acids. Germline V gene sequence: CDR1 LGHDT, CDR2 YNNKEL (reference sequence).

The CDR3 loop is CSASVIAGDPNEQYF. The CDR3 bases are TGCAGTGCTAGCGTGATAGCGGGAGATCCCAACGAGCAGTACTTC. The V gene is TRBV20-1, the J gene TRBJ2-7; 9 nucleotides agree with TRBD2. The germline gives CDR1 DFQATT, CDR2 SNEGSKA (reference sequence). CDR3 length: 15 residues. Germline trimming cut 3 bases from V and 5 bases from J; bases unmatched to any gene: 11.

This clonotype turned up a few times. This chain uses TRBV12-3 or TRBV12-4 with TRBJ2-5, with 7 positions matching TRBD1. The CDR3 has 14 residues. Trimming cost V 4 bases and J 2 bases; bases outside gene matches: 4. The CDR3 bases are TGTGCCAGCAGTTCACACAGGGGACAAGAGACCCAGTACTTC. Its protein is CASSSHRGQETQYF.

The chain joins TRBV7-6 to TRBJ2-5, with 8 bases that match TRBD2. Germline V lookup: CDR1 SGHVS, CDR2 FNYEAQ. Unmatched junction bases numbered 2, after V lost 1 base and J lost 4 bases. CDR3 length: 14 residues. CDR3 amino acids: CASSLVGTRETQYF. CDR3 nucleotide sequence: TGTGCCAGCAGCTTAGTAGGGACTAGAGAGACCCAGTACTTC. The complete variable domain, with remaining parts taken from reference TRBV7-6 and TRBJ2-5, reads GAGVSQSPRYKVTKRGQDVALRCDPISGHVSLYWYRQALGQGPEFLTYFNYEAQQDKSGLPNDRFSAERPEGSISTLTIQRTEQRDSAMYRCASSLVGTRETQYFGPGTRLLVL.

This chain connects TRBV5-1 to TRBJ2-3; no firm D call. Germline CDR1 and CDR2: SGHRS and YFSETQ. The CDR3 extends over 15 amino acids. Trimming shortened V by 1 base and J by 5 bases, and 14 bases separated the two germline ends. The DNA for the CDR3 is TGCGCCAGCAGCTTGCCTACTGACTCGGGAGATACGCAGTATTTT. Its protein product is CASSLPTDSGDTQYF.

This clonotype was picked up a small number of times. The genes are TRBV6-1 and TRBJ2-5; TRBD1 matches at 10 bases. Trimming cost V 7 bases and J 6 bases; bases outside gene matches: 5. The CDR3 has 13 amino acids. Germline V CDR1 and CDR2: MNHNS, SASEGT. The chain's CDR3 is CASKDRGLKTQYF. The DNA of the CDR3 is TGTGCCAGCAAAGACAGGGGGCTGAAGACCCAGTACTTC.

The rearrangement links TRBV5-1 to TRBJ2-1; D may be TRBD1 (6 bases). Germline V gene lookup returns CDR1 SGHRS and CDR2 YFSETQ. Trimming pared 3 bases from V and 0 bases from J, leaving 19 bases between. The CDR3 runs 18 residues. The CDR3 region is CASSSDSSSRLSYNEQFF. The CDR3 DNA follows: TGCGCCAGCAGCTCGGACAGCAGCTCTAGACTCTCCTACAATGAGCAGTTCTTC.

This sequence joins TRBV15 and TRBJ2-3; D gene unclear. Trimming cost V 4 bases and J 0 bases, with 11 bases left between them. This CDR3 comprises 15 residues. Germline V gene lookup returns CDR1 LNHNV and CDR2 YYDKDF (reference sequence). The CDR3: CATSKTATSTDTQYF. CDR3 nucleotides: TGTGCCACCAGCAAGACCGCGACTAGCACAGATACGCAGTATTTT.